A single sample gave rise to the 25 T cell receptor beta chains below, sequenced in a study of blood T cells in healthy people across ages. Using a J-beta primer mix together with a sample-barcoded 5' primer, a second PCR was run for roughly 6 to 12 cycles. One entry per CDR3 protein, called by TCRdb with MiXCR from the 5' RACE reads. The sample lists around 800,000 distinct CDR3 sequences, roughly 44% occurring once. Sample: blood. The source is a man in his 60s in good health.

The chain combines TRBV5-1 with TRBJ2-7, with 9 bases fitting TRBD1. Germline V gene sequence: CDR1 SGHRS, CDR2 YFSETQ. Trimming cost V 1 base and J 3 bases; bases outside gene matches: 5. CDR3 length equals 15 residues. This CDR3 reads CASSLTGTGFYEQYF. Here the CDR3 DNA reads TGCGCCAGCAGCTTGACCGGGACAGGGTTCTACGAGCAGTACTTC.

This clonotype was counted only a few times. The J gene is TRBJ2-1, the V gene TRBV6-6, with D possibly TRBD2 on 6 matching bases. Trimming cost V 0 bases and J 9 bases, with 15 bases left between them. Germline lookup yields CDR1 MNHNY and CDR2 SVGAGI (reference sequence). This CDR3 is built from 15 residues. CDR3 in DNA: TGTGCCAGCAGTTACTCGAACACCAACGGGGGTGAGCAGTTCTTC. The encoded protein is CASSYSNTNGGEQFF.

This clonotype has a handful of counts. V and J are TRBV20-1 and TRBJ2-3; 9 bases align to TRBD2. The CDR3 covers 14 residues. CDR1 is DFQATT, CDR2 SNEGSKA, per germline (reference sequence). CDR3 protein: CSKLLAGFADTQYF. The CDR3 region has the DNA TGCAGCAAACTTCTAGCGGGGTTTGCAGATACGCAGTATTTT.

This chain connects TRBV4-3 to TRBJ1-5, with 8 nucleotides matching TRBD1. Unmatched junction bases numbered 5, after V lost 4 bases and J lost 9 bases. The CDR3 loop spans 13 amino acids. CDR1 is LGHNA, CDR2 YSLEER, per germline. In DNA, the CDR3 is TGCGCCAGCAGCCCCCGGACAGGGAGGCCCCAGCATTTT. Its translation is CASSPRTGRPQHF.

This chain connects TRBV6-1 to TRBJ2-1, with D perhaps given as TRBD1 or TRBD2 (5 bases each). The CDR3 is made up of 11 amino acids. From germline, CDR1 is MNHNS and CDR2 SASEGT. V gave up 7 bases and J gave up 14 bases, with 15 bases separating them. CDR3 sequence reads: CASTGTPHKFF. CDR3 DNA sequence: TGTGCCAGCACTGGGACGCCCCACAAGTTCTTC.

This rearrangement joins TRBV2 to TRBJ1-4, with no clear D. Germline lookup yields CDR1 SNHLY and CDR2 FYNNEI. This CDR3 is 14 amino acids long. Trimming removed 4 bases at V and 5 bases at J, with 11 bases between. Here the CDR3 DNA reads TGTGCCAGCAGTGGCGGTAGCCCAAATGAAAAACTGTTTTTT. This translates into CASSGGSPNEKLFF.

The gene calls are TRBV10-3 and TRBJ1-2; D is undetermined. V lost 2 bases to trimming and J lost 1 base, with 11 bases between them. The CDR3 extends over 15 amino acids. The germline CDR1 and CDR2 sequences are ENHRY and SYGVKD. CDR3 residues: CAISELAAVNYGYTF. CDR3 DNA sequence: TGTGCCATCAGTGAGCTGGCAGCTGTTAACTATGGCTACACCTTC.

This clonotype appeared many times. CDR3 DNA sequence: TGTGCCAGCAGCCAAGATGGGGGCGCCAAAAACATTCAGTACTTC. It yields the protein CASSQDGGAKNIQYF. The chain is built from TRBV14 and TRBJ2-4; TRBD1 might be the D (6 bases). Germline V CDR1 and CDR2: SGHDN, FVKESK. The CDR3 spans 15 residues. V lost 0 bases, J lost 1 base, and 7 bases lay in between.

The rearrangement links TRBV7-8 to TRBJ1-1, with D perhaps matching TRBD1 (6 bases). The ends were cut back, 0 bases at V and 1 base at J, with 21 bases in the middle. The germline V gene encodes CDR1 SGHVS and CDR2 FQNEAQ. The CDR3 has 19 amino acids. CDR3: CASSLAIGQLSLGNTEAFF. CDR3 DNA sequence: TGTGCCAGCAGCTTAGCGATCGGACAGCTTTCATTGGGGAACACTGAAGCTTTCTTT.

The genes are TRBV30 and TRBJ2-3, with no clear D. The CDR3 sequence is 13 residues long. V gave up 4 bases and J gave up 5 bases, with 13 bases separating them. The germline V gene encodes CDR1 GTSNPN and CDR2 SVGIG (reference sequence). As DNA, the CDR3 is TGTGCCTGGACCCCGGCGACCGGAGATACGCAGTATTTT. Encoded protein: CAWTPATGDTQYF. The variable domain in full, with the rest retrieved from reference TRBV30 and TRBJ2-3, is SQTIHQWPATLVQPVGSPLSLECTVEGTSNPNLYWYRQAAGRGLQLLFYSVGIGQISSEVPQNLSASRPQDRQFILSSKKLLLSDSGFYLCAWTPATGDTQYFGPGTRLTVL.

CDR3 bases: TGTGCCAGCAGCGTAGAGGGGGGGACAGGTCGCGAGCAGTACTTC. Translated: CASSVEGGTGREQYF. The rearrangement joins TRBV9 to TRBJ2-5, with D perhaps matching TRBD1 (8 bases). The DNA matches TRBJ2-7 better at its end, which makes the J call doubtful. This CDR3 spans 15 amino acids. Germline V CDR1 and CDR2: SGDLS, YYNGEE.

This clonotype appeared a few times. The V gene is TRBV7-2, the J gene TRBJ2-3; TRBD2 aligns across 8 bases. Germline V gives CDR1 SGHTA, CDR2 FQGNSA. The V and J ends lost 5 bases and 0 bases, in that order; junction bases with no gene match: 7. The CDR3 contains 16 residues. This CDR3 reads CASSRGGGGSTDTQYF. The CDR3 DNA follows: TGTGCCAGCAGCCGGGGGGGTGGGGGGAGCACAGATACGCAGTATTTT.

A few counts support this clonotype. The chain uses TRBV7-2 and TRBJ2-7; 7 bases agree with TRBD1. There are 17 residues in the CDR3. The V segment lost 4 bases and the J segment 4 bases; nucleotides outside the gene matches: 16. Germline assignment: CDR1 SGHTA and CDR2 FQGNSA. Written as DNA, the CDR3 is TGTGCCAGCAGCTCACGAGAAACCGGGACAGTGATTTACGAGCAGTACTTC. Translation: CASSSRETGTVIYEQYF.

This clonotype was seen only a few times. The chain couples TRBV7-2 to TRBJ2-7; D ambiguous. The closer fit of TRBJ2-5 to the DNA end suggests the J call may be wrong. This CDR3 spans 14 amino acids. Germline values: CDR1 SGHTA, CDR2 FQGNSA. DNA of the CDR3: TGTGCCAGCAGCCCACCAAATGAGAGAGAGACCCAGTACTTC. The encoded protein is CASSPPNERETQYF.

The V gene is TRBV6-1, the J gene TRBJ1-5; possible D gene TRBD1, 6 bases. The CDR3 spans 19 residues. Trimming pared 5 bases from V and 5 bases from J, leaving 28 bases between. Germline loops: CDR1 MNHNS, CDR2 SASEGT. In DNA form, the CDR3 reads TGTGCCAGCAGTCCGTACCGATATACTCGACAGGCGCGGGATCAGCCCCAGCATTTT. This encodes CASSPYRYTRQARDQPQHF.

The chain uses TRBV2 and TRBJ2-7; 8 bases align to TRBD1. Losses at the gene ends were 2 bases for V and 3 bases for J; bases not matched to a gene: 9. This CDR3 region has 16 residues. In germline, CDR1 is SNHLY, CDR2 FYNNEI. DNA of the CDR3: TGTGCCAGCAGTGAACCTCAACGGACAGGGAACTACGAGCAGTACTTC. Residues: CASSEPQRTGNYEQYF.

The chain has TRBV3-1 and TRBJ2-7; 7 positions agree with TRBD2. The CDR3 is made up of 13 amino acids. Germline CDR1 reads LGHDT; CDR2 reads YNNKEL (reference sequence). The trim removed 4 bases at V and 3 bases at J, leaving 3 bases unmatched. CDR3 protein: CASSPGGYYEQYF. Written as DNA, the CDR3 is TGTGCCAGCAGCCCGGGGGGATACTACGAGCAGTACTTC.

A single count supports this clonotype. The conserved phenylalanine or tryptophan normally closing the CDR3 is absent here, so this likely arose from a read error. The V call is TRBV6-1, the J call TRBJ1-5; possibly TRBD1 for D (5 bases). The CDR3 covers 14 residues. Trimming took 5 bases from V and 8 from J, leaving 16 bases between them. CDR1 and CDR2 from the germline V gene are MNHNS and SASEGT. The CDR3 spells CASSIDSLREPQHL. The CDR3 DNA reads TGTGCCAGCAGTATCGACAGTCTCCGCGAGCCCCAGCATTTG.

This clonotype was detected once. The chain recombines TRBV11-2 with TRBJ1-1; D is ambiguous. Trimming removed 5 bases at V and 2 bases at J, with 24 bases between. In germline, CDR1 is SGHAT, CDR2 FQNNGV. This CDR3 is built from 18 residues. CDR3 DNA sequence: TGTGCCAGCAGCCAAAGGATCCCTACGGGCGGAATTAACACTGAAGCTTTCTTT. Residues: CASSQRIPTGGINTEAFF.

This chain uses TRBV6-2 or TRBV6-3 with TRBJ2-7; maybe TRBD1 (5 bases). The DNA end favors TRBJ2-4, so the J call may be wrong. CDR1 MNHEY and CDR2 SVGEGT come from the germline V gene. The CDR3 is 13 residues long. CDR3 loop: CASSWAGHDIQYF. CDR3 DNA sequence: TGTGCCAGCAGTTGGGCAGGGCACGACATTCAGTACTTC.

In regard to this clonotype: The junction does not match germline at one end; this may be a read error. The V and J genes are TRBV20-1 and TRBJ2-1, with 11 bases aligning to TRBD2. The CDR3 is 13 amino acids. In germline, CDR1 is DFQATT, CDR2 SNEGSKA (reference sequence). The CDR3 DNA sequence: TGCAGTACTAGCGGGGGCTCCTACAATGAGCAGTTCTTC. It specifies CSTSGGSYNEQFF.

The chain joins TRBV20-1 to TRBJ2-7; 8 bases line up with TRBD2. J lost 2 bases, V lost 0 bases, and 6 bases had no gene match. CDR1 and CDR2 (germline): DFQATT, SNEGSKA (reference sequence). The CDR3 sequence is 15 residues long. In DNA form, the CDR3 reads TGCAGTGCTAGAGAACCACGGGGGGGCACCTACGAGCAGTACTTC. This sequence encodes CSAREPRGGTYEQYF.

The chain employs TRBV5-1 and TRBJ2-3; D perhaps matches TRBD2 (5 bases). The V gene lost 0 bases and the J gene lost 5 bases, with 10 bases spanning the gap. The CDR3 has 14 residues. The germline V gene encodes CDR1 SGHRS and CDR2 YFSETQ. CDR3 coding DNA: TGCGCCAGCAGCTTGGCCCCGGGGAGAGATACGCAGTATTTT. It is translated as CASSLAPGRDTQYF.

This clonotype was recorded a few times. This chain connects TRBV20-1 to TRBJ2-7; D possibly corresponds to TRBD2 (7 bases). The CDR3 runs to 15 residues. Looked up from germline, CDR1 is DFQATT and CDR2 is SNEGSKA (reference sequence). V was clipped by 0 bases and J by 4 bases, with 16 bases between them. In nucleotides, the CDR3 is TGCAGTGCTAGAGAGCAGGGGCGGGGGAGATACGAGCAGTACTTC. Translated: CSAREQGRGRYEQYF.

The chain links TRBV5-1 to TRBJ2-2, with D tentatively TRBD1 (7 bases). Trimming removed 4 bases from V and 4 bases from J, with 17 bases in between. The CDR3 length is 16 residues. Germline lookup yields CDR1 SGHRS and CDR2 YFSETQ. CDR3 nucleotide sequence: TGCGCCAGCAGCCCACAGGAGGGGGCACTCACCGGGGAGCTGTTTTTT. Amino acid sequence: CASSPQEGALTGELFF.